This T cell receptor beta chain was recovered during a study of T cell responses to AZD1222 COVID-19 vaccine. Study-level information: Second doses were pooled across both intervals (about 4 or about 12 weeks).

Using immunoSEQ multiplex PCR, the repertoire was profiled, and TCRdb retains in-frame clones only, with some absent. The sample includes roughly 120,000 clones, approximately 90% seen only once; the top ten take 6.5% to 9.5%. CDR3 length equals 13 residues. V was pared by 6 bases and J by 4 bases, with 12 bases between. Germline V lookup: CDR1 LNHDA, CDR2 SQIVND (reference sequence). Turning to this clone: Its matching antigen is unknown.

Findings and limits, study-wide: Clonal diversity was possibly underestimated, and the donors were mostly white British, with more females. None of the repertoires were sampled until the peak T cell response had passed. Unmutated variant regions are reportedly targeted by nearly half of spike-specific TCRs.

V usage is TRBV19 and J usage is TRBJ1-1, with D possibly being TRBD1 (5 bases). This clonotype was obtained from an adult in good health. This specimen was peripheral blood, taken on day 0 of AZD1222 vaccination. The CDR3 coding sequence is TGTGCCAGTAGAATGGGGGTACTCACTGAAGCTTTCTTT. It is translated as CASRMGVLTEAFF.